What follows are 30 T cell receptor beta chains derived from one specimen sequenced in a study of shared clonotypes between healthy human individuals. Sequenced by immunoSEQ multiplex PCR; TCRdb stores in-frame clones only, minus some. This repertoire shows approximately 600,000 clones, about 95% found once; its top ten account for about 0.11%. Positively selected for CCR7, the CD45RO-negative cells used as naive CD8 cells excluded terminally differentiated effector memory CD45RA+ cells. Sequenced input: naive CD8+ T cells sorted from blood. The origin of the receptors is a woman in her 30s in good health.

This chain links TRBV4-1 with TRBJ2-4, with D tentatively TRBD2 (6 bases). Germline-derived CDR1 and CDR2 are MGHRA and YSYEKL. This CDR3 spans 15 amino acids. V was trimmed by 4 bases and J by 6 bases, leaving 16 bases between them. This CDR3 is CASSLLGLGGNIQYF. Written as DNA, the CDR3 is TGCGCCAGCAGCCTTCTAGGATTGGGGGGAAACATTCAGTACTTC.

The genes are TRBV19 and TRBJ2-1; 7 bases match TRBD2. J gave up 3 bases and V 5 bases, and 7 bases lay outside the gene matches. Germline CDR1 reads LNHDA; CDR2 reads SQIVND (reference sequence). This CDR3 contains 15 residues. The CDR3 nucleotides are TGTGCCAGTAGTTCGGCGGGAGATGGCTACAATGAGCAGTTCTTC. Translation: CASSSAGDGYNEQFF.

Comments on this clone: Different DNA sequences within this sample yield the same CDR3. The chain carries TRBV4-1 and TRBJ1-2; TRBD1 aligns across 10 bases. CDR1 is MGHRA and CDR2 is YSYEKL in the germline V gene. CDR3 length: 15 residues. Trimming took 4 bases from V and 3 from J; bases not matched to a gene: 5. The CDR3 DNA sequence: TGCGCCAGCAGCCCAAGACAGGGGGCGGACTATGGCTACACCTTC. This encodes CASSPRQGADYGYTF.

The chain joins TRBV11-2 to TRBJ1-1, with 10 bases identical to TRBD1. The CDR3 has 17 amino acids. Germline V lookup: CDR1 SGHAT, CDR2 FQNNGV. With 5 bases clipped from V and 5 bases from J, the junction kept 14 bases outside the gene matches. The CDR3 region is CASSADPRDRGETEAFF. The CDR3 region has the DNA TGTGCCAGCAGCGCCGACCCGAGGGACAGGGGAGAAACTGAAGCTTTCTTT.

CDR3 coding DNA: TGTGCCAGCAGTTACTTAGGGACAGAGTCTGGCTACACCTTC. Translated: CASSYLGTESGYTF. The rearrangement joins TRBV6-5 to TRBJ1-2, with TRBD1 identical over 7 bases. Per the germline V gene, CDR1 is MNHEY and CDR2 is SVGAGI. The V segment lost 1 base and the J segment 7 bases; nucleotides outside the gene matches: 6. The CDR3 has 14 amino acids.

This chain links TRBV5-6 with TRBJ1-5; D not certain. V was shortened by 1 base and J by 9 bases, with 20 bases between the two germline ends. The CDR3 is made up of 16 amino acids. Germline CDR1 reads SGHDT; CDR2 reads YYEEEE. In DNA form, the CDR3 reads TGTGCCAGCAGCTTGTGGGTGTCCGGCATTATAGCGCCCCAGCATTTT. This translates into CASSLWVSGIIAPQHF. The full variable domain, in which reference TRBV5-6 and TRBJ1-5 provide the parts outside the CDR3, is DAGVTQSPTHLIKTRGQQVTLRCSPKSGHDTVSWYQQALGQGPQFIFQYYEEEERQRGNFPDRFSGHQFPNYSSELNVNALLLGDSALYLCASSLWVSGIIAPQHFGDGTRLSIL.

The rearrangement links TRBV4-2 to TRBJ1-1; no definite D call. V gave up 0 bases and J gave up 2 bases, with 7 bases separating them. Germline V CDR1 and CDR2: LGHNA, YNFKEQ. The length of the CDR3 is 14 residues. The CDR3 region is CASSQDFVNTEAFF. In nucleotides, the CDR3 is TGTGCCAGCAGCCAAGATTTCGTCAACACTGAAGCTTTCTTT.

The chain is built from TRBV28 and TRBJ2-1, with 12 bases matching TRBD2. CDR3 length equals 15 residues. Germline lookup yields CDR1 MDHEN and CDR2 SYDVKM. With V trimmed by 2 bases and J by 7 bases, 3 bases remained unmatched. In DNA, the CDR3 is TGTGCCAGCAGTTTAATCACTAGCGGGAGGAATGAGCAGTTCTTC. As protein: CASSLITSGRNEQFF.

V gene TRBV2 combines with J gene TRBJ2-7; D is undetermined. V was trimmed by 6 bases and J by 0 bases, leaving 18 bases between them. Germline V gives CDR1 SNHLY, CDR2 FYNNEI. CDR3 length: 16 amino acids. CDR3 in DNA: TGTGCCAGCAGGGCGGTAGGATCCTCTAACTCCTACGAGCAGTACTTC. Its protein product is CASRAVGSSNSYEQYF.

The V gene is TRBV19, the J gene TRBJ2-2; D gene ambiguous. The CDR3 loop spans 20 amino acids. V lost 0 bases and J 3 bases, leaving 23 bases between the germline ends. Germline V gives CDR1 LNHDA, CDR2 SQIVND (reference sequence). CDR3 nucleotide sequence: TGTGCCAGTAGTATAGATCCCCTACGTGTGTTCACCTCGTACACCGGGGAGCTGTTTTTT. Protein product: CASSIDPLRVFTSYTGELFF.

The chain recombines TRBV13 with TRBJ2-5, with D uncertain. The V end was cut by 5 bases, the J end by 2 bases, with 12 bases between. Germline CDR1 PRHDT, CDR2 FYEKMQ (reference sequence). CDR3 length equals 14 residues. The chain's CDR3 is CASSLRAIQETQYF. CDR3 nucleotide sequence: TGTGCCAGCAGCCTACGGGCTATACAAGAGACCCAGTACTTC.

The CDR3 protein is CASSPIGWRKEETQYF. CDR3 sequence (DNA): TGTGCCAGCAGCCCAATCGGATGGCGGAAGGAAGAGACCCAGTACTTC. V and J are TRBV13 and TRBJ2-5; D uncertain. V was clipped by 5 bases and J by 3 bases, with 19 bases between them. The CDR3 has 16 amino acids. Germline CDR1 reads PRHDT; CDR2 reads FYEKMQ (reference sequence).

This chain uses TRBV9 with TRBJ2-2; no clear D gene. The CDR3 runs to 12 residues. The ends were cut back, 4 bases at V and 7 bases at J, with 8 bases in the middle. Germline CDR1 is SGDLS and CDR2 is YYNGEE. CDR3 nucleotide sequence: TGTGCCAGCAGCCCCTGGGGCGGGGAGCTGTTTTTT. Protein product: CASSPWGGELFF. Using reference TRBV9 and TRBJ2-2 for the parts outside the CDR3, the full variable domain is DSGVTQTPKHLITATGQRVTLRCSPRSGDLSVYWYQQSLDQGLQFLIQYYNGEERAKGNILERFSAQQFPDLHSELNLSSLELGDSALYFCASSPWGGELFFGEGSRLTVL.

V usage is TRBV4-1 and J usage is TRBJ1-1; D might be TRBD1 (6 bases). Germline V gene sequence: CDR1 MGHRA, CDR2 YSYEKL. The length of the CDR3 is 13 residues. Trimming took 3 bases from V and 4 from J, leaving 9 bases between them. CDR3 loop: CASSQGAGTEAFF. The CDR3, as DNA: TGCGCCAGCAGCCAGGGGGCTGGCACTGAAGCTTTCTTT.

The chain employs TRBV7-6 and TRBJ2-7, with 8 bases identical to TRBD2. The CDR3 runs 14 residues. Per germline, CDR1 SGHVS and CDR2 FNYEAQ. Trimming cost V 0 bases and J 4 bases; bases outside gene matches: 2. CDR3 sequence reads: CASSLAGREYEQYF. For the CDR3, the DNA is TGTGCCAGCAGCTTAGCCGGGAGGGAGTACGAGCAGTACTTC.

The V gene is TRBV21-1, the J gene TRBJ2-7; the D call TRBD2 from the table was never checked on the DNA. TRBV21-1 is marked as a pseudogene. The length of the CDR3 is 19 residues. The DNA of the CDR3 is TGTGCCAGCAGCAAAGATGGTACGGGAGGACTACCCGTATCCTACGAGCAGTACTTC. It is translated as CASSKDGTGGLPVSYEQYF.

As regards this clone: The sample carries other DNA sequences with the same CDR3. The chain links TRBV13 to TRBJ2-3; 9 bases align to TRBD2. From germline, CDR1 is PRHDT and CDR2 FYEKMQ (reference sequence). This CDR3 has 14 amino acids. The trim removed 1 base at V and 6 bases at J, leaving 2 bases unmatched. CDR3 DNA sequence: TGTGCCAGCAGCTTAGTACTAGCGGGTGATACGCAGTATTTT. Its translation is CASSLVLAGDTQYF. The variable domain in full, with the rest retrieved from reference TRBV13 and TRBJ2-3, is AAGVIQSPRHLIKEKRETATLKCYPIPRHDTVYWYQQGPGQDPQFLISFYEKMQSDKGSIPDRFSAQQFSDYHSELNMSSLELGDSALYFCASSLVLAGDTQYFGPGTRLTVL.

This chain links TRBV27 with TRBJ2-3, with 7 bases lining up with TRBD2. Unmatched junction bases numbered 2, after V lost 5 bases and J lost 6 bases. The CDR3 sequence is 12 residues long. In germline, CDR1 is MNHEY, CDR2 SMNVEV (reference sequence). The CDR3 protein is CASSTSDDTQYF. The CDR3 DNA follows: TGTGCCAGCAGTACTAGCGACGATACGCAGTATTTT.

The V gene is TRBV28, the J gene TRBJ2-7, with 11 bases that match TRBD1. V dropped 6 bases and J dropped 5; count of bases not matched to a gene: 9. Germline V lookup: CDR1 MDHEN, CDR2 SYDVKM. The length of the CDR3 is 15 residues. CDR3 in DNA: TGTGCCAGCAGACCGGGACAGGGGGTGGTCAACGAGCAGTACTTC. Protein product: CASRPGQGVVNEQYF.

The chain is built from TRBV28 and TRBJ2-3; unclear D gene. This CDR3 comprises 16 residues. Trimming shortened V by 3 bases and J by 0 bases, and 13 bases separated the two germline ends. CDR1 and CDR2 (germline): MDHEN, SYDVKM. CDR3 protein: CASSFFADPSTDTQYF. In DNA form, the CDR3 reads TGTGCCAGCAGTTTTTTTGCAGACCCTAGCACAGATACGCAGTATTTT. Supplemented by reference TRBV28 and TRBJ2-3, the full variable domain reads DVKVTQSSRYLVKRTGEKVFLECVQDMDHENMFWYRQDPGLGLRLIYFSYDVKMKEKGDIPEGYSVSREKKERFSLILESASTNQTSMYLCASSFFADPSTDTQYFGPGTRLTVL.

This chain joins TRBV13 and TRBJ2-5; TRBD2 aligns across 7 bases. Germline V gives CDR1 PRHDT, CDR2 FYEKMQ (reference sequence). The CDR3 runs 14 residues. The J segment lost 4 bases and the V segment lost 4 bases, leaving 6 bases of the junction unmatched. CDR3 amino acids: CASSSGLEGETQYF. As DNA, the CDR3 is TGTGCCAGCAGCTCCGGACTAGAGGGAGAGACCCAGTACTTC.

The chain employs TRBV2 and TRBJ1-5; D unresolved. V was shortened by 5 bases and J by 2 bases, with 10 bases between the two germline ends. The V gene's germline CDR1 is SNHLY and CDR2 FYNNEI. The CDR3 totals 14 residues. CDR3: CASSLGNGNQPQHF. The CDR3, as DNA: TGTGCCAGCAGTTTGGGGAACGGCAATCAGCCCCAGCATTTT.

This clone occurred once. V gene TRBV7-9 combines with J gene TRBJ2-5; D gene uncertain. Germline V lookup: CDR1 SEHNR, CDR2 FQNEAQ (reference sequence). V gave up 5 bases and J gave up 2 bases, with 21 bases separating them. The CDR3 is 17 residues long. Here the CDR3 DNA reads TGTGCCAGCAGCCTAAAAAGTGGGTCACGGGTACAAGAGACCCAGTACTTC. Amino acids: CASSLKSGSRVQETQYF.

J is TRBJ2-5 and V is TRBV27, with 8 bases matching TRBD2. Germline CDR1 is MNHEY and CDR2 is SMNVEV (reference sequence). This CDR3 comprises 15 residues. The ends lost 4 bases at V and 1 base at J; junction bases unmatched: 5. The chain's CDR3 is CASSSIAGFQETQYF. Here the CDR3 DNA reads TGTGCCAGCAGTTCCATAGCGGGGTTCCAAGAGACCCAGTACTTC.

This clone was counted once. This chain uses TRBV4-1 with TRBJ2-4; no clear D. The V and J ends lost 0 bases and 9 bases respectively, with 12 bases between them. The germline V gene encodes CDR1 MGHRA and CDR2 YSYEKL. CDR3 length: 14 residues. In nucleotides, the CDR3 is TGCGCCAGCAGCCAAGATGCCAAAGTGAGCATTCAGTACTTC. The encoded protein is CASSQDAKVSIQYF.

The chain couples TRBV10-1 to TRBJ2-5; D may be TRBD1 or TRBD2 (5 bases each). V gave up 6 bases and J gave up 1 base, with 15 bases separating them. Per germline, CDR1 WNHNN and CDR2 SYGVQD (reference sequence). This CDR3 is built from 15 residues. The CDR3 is CASSSSGGFQETQYF. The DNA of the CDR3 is TGCGCCAGCAGCTCCAGTGGGGGATTCCAAGAGACCCAGTACTTC.

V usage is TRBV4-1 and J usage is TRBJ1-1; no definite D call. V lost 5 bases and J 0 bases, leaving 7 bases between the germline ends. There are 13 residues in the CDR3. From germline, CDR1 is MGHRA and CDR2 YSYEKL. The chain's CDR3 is CASSSRVNTEAFF. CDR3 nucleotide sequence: TGCGCCAGCAGCTCGCGGGTGAACACTGAAGCTTTCTTT.

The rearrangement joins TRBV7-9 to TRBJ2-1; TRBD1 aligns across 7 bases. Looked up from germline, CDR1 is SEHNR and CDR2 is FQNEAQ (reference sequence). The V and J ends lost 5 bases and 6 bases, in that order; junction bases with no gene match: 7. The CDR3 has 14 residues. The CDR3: CASSPPTGVNEQFF. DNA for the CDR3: TGTGCCAGCAGCCCACCAACAGGGGTCAATGAGCAGTTCTTC.

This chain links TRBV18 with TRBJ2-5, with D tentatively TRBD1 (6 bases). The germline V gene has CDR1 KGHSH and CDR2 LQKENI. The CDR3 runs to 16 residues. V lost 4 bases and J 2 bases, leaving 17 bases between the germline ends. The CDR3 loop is CASSLNRVGAQETQYF. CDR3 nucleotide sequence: TGTGCCAGCTCACTAAACAGGGTTGGAGCACAAGAGACCCAGTACTTC.

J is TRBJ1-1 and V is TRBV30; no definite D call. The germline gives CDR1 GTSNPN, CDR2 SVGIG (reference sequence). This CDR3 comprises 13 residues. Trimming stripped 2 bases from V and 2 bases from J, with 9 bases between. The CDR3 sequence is CAWSLPLNTEAFF. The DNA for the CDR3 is TGTGCCTGGAGTCTTCCCTTAAACACTGAAGCTTTCTTT.